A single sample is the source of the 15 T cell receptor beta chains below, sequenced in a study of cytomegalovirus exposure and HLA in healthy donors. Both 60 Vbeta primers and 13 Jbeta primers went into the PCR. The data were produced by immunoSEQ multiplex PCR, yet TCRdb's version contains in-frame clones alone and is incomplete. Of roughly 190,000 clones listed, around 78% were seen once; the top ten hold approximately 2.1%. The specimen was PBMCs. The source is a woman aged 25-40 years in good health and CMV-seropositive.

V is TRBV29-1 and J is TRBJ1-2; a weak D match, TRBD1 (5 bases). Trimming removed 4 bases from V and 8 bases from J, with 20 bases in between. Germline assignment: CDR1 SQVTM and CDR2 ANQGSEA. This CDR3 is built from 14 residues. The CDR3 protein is CSVGPRGAGGGYTF. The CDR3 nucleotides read TGCAGCGTTGGACCCCGCGGGGCCGGTGGGGGCTACACCTTC.

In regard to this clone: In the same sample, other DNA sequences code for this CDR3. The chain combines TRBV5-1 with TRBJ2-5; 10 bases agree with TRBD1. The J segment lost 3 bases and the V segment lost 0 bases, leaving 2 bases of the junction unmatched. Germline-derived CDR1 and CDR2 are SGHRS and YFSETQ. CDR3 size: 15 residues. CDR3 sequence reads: CASSLAGTGEETQYF. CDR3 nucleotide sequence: TGCGCCAGCAGCTTGGCCGGGACAGGGGAAGAGACCCAGTACTTC.

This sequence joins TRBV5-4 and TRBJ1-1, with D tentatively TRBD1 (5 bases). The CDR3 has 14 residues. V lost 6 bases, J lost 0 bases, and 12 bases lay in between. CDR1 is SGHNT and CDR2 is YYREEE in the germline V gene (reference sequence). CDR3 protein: CASIAGGVNTEAFF. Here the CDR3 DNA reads TGTGCCAGCATCGCGGGAGGGGTGAACACTGAAGCTTTCTTT. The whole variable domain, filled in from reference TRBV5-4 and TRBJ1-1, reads ETGVTQSPTHLIKTRGQQVTLRCSSQSGHNTVSWYQQALGQGPQFIFQYYREEENGRGNFPPRFSGLQFPNYSSELNVNALELDDSALYLCASIAGGVNTEAFFGQGTRLTVV.

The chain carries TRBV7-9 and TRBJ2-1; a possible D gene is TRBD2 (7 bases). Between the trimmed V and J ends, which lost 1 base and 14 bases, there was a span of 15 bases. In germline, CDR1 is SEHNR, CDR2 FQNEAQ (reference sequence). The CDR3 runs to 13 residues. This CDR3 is CASSLGGGGSEFF. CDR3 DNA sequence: TGTGCCAGCAGCTTAGGGGGAGGGGGGTCAGAGTTCTTC.

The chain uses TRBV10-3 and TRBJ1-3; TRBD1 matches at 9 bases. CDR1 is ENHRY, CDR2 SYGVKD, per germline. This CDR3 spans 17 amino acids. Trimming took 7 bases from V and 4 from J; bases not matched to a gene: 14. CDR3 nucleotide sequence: TGTGCCATCAAGGGTCTCGTTTGGGGACAGGGAGGAAACACCATATATTTT. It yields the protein CAIKGLVWGQGGNTIYF.

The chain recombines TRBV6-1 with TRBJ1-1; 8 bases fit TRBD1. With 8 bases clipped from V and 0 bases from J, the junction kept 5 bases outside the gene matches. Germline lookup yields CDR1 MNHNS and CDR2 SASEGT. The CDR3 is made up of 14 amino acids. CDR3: CASLQGAVNTEAFF. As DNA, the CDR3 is TGTGCCAGCCTCCAGGGGGCCGTGAACACTGAAGCTTTCTTT.

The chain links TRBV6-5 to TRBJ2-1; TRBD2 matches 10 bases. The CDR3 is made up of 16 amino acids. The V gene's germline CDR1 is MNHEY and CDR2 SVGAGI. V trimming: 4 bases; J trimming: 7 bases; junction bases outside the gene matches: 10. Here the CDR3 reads CASSSLASGRRNEQFF. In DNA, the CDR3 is TGTGCCAGCAGTTCCCTAGCTAGCGGGAGACGAAATGAGCAGTTCTTC.

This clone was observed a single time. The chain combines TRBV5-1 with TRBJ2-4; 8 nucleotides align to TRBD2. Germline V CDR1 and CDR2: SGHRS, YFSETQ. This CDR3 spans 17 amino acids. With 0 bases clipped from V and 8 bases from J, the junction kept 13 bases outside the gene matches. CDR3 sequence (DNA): TGCGCCAGCAGCTTGGGGGCCTTAGCGGGGCGGCAAGACATTCAGTACTTC. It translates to CASSLGALAGRQDIQYF.

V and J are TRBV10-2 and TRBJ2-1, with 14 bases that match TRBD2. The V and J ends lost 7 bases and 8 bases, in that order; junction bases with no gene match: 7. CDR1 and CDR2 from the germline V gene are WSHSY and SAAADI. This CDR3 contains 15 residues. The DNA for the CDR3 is TGCGCCAGCACCGCGCAGGGACTAGCGGGGGATGAGCAGTTCTTC. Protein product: CASTAQGLAGDEQFF.

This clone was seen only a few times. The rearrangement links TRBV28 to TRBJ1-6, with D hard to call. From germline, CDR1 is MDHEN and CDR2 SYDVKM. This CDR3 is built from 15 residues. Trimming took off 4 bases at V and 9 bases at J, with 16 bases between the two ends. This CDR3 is CASSYAGDVGSPLHF. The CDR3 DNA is TGTGCCAGCAGTTATGCGGGAGATGTGGGTTCACCCCTCCACTTT. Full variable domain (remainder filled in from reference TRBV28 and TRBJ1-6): DVKVTQSSRYLVKRTGEKVFLECVQDMDHENMFWYRQDPGLGLRLIYFSYDVKMKEKGDIPEGYSVSREKKERFSLILESASTNQTSMYLCASSYAGDVGSPLHFGNGTRLTVT.

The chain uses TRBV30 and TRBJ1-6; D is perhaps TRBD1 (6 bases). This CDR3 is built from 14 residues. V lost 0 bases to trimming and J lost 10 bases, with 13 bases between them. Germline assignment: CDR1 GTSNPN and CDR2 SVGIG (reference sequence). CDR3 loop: CAWSVGQGPSPLHF. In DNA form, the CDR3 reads TGTGCCTGGAGTGTGGGGCAGGGGCCATCACCCCTCCACTTT. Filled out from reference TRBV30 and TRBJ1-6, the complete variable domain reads SQTIHQWPATLVQPVGSPLSLECTVEGTSNPNLYWYRQAAGRGLQLLFYSVGIGQISSEVPQNLSASRPQDRQFILSSKKLLLSDSGFYLCAWSVGQGPSPLHFGNGTRLTVT.

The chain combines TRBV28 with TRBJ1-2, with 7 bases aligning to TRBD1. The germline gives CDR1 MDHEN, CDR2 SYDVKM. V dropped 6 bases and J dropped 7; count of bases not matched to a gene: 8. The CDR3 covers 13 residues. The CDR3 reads CASRRGQLTGYTF. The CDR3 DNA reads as TGTGCCAGCAGGCGGGGACAGCTCACTGGCTACACCTTC.

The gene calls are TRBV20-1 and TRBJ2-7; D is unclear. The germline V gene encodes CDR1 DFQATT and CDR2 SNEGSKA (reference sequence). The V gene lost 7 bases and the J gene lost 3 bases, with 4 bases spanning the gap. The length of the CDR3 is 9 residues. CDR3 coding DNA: TGCAGTGGAGTCTACGAGCAGTACTTC. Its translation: CSGVYEQYF.

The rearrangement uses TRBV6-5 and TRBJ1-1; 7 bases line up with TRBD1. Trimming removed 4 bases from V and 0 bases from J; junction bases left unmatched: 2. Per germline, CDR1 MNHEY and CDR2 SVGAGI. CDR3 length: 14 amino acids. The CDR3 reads CASSLQGMNTEAFF. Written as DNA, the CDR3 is TGTGCCAGCAGTTTACAGGGGATGAACACTGAAGCTTTCTTT.

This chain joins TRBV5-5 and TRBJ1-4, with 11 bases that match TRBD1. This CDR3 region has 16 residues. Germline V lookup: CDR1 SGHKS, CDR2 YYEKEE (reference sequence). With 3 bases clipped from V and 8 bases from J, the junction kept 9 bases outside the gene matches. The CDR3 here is CASSSRDRGSAEKLFF. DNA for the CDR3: TGTGCCAGCAGCTCCAGGGACAGGGGGTCGGCGGAAAAACTGTTTTTT.